This T cell receptor (beta chain) stems from a study of cytotoxic CD8 clonotypes in ibrutinib-treated CLL. Germline CDR1 reads SEHNR; CDR2 reads FQNEAQ (reference sequence). With V trimmed by 0 bases and J by 4 bases, 1 base remained unmatched. CDR3 size: 16 residues. Study-wide results and caveats: The study found baseline clonality above age-matched healthy donors, tracking circulating CD8+ T-cell counts. The clonality rise at ibrutinib response reflected private clonotype expansion. Clonality was elevated at ibrutinib response and had returned toward baseline at progression.

Worth noting for this clone: Its target is unknown.

Profiled with immunoSEQ multiplex PCR; TCRdb holds only in-frame clones, not every one. Here the sample spans 15,000 or so clones, 80% to 85% being singletons. The source is a human donor with chronic lymphocytic leukemia. This chain links TRBV7-9 with TRBJ2-3, with 13 bases fitting TRBD2. This specimen consisted of PBMCs, obtained before ibrutinib treatment. The CDR3, as DNA: TGTGCCAGCAGCTTAGCACTAGCGGGAGGGGCAGATACGCAGTATTTT. Amino acids: CASSLALAGGADTQYF. The full variable domain, in which reference TRBV7-9 and TRBJ2-3 provide the parts outside the CDR3, is DTGVSQNPRHKITKRGQNVTFRCDPISEHNRLYWYRQTLGQGPEFLTYFQNEAQLEKSRLLSDRFSAERPKGSFSTLEIQRTEQGDSAMYLCASSLALAGGADTQYFGPGTRLTVL.